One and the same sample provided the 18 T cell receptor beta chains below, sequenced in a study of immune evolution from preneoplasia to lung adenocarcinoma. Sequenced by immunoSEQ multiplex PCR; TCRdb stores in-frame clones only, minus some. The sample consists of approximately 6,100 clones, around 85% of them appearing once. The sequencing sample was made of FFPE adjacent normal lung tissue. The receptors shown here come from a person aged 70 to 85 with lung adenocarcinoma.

The CDR3 protein is CASSLTWTGSYNEQFF. CDR3 DNA sequence: TGTGCCAGCTCACTTACCTGGACGGGCTCCTACAATGAGCAGTTCTTC. V usage is TRBV18 and J usage is TRBJ2-1; no clear D. CDR3 length: 16 amino acids. The ends were cut back, 4 bases at V and 0 bases at J, with 13 bases in the middle. Germline V gene sequence: CDR1 KGHSH, CDR2 LQKENI.

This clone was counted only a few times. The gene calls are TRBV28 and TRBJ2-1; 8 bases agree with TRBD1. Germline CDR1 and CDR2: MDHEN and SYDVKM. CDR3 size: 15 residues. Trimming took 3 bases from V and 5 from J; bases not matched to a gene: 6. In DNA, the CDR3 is TGTGCCAGCAGTTTTCTAGGGACAGGAGACAATGAGCAGTTCTTC. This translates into CASSFLGTGDNEQFF.

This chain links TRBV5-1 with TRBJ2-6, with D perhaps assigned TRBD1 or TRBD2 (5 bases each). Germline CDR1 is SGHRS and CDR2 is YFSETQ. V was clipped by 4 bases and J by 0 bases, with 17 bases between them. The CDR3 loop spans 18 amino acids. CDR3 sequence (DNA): TGCGCCAGCAGCGTGACAGCCCTGGGGAGCTCTGGGGCCAACGTCCTGACTTTC. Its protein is CASSVTALGSSGANVLTF. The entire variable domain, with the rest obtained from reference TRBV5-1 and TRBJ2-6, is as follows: KAGVTQTPRYLIKTRGQQVTLSCSPISGHRSVSWYQQTPGQGLQFLFEYFSETQRNKGNFPGRFSGRQFSNSRSEMNVSTLELGDSALYLCASSVTALGSSGANVLTFGAGSRLTVL.

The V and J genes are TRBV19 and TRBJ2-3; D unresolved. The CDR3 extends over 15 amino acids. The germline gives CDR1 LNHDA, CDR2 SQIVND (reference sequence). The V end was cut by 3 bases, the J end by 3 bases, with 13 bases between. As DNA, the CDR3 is TGTGCCAGTAGTATTGGGGATTACGGGACAGATACGCAGTATTTT. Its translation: CASSIGDYGTDTQYF.

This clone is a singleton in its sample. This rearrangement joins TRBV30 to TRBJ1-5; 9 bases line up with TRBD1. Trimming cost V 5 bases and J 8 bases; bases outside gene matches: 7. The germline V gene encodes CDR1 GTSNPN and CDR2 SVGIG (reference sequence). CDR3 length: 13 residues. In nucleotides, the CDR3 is TGTGCCTGGGACAGGGGGGGGCAAAAGCCCCAGCATTTT. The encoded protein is CAWDRGGQKPQHF.

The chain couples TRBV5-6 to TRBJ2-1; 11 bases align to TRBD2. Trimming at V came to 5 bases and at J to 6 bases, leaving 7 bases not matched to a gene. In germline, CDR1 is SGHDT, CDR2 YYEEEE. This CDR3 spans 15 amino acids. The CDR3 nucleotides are TGTGCCAGCAGAAAGCCCGGGACTAGCGGCAATGAGCAGTTCTTC. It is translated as CASRKPGTSGNEQFF. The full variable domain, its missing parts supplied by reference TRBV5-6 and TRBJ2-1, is DAGVTQSPTHLIKTRGQQVTLRCSPKSGHDTVSWYQQALGQGPQFIFQYYEEEERQRGNFPDRFSGHQFPNYSSELNVNALLLGDSALYLCASRKPGTSGNEQFFGPGTRLTVL.

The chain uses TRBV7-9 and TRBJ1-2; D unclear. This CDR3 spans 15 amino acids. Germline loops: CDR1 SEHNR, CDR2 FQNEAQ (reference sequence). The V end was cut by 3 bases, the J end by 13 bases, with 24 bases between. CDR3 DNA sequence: TGTGCCAGCAGCTTCGAAGAGGACGGCTTAAAAGGTGGCACCTTC. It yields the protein CASSFEEDGLKGGTF.

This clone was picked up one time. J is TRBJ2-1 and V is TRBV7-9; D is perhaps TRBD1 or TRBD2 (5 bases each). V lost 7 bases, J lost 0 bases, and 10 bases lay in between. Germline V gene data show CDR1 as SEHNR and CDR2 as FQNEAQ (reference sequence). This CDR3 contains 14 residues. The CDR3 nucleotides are TGTGCCAGCAAAGGGGAGTTCTCCTACAATGAGCAGTTCTTC. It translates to CASKGEFSYNEQFF.

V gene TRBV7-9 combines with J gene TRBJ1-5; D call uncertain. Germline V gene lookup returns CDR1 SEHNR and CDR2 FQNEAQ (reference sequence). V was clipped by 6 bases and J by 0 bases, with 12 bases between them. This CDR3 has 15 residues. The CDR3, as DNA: TGTGCCAGCAGTGCCGACACCCTTAGCAATCAGCCCCAGCATTTT. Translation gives CASSADTLSNQPQHF.

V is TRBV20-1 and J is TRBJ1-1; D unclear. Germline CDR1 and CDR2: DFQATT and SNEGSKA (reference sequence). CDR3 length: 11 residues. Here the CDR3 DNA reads TGCGGACTGCTTTCAGGACCACAAGCTTTCTTT. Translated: CGLLSGPQAFF.

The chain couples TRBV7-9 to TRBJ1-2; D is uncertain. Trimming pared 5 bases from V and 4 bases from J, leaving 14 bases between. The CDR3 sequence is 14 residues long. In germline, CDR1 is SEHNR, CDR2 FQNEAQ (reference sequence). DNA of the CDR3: TGTGCCAGCAGCCCCCCGGAGGCTGTCTATGGCTACACCTTC. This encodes CASSPPEAVYGYTF.

Written as DNA, the CDR3 is TGTGCCAGCAGCTTCAGACAGCCTCGCGATGGCTACACCTTC. Its translation is CASSFRQPRDGYTF. V usage is TRBV7-2 and J usage is TRBJ1-2, with D possibly TRBD1 on 5 matching bases. V gave up 3 bases and J gave up 6 bases, with 14 bases separating them. Germline V gives CDR1 SGHTA, CDR2 FQGNSA. This CDR3 is 14 amino acids long.

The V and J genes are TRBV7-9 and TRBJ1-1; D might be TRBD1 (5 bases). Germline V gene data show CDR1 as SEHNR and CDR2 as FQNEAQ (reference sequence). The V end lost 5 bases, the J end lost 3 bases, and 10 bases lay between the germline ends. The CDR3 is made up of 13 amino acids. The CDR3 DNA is TGTGCCAGCAGCCTCCGGGACTACACTGAAGCTTTCTTT. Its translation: CASSLRDYTEAFF.

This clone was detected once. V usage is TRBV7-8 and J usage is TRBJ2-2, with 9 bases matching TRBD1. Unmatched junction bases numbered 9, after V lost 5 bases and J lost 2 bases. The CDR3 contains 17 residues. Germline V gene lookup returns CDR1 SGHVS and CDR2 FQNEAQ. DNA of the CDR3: TGTGCCAGCAGCATACGAACAGGGGGCGCAAACACCGGGGAGCTGTTTTTT. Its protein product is CASSIRTGGANTGELFF.

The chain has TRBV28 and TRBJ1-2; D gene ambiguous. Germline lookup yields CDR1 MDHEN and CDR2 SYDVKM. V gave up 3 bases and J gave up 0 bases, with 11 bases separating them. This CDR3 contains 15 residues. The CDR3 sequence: CASSFPWSTNYGYTF. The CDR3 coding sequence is TGTGCCAGCAGTTTCCCTTGGTCTACTAACTATGGCTACACCTTC.

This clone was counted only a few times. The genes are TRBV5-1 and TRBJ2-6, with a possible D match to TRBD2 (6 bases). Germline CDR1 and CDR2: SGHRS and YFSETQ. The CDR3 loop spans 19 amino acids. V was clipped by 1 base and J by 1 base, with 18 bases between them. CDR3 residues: CASSLQFPAGPSGANVLTF. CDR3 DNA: TGCGCCAGCAGCTTGCAGTTCCCAGCGGGTCCTTCTGGGGCCAACGTCCTGACTTTC.

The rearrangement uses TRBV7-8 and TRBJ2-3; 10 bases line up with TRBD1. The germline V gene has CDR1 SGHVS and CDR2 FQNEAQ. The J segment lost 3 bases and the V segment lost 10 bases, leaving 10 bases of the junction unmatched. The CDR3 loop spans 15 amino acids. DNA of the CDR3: TGTGCCACCCGTTACCGGGACAGGGGAACAGATACGCAGTATTTT. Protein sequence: CATRYRDRGTDTQYF.

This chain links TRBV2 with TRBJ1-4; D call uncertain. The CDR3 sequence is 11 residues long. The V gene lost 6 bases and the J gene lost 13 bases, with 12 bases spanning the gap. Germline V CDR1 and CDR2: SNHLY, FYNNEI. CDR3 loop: CASRSDAGLFF. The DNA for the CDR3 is TGTGCCAGCAGGTCTGATGCTGGACTGTTTTTT.